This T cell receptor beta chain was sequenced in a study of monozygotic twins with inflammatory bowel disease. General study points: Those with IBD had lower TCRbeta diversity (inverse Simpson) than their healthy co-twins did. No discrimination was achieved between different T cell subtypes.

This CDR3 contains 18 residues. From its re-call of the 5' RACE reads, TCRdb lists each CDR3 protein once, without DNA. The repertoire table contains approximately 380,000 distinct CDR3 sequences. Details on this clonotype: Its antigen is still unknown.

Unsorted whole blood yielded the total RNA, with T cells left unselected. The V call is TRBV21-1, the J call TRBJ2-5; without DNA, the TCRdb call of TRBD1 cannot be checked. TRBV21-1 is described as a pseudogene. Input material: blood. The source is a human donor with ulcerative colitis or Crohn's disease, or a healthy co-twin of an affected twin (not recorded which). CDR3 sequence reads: CASSTFREWQGAGETQYF.